This TCR beta chain originates from a study of T cells in Graves' hyperthyroidism and ophthalmopathy. Study results and caveats: Peripheral blood also featured most of the thyroid clonotypes expanded above 0.001.

Ten or more counts support this clonotype. What it recognizes is unknown. The investigators amplified TCR beta CDR3 regions from RNA transcripts. The HTBI set primed first-round TCR CDR3 RT-PCR. MiXCR, applied by TCRdb to the multiplex PCR reads, yields one record per CDR3 protein. Among hundreds of thousands of distinct CDR3 sequences listed, approximately 15% were seen once. Ophthalmopathy patients had Clinical Activity Score at least 3, NOSPECS grade at least 4, duration under 3 months. PBMCs were collected from an approximately 9.3 ml volume of fresh peripheral blood. This TCR derives from a man aged 18 to 29 with Graves' ophthalmopathy. Material for sequencing was blood.

CDR3 in amino acids: CASKGLAGVETQYF. The CDR3 nucleotides are TGTGCCAGCAAAGGACTAGCGGGAGTGGAGACCCAGTACTTC. The chain joins TRBV6-1 to TRBJ2-5; 13 bases match TRBD2. There are 14 residues in the CDR3. V lost 7 bases, J lost 5 bases, and 4 bases stayed unmatched. CDR1 and CDR2 (germline): MNHNS, SASEGT.